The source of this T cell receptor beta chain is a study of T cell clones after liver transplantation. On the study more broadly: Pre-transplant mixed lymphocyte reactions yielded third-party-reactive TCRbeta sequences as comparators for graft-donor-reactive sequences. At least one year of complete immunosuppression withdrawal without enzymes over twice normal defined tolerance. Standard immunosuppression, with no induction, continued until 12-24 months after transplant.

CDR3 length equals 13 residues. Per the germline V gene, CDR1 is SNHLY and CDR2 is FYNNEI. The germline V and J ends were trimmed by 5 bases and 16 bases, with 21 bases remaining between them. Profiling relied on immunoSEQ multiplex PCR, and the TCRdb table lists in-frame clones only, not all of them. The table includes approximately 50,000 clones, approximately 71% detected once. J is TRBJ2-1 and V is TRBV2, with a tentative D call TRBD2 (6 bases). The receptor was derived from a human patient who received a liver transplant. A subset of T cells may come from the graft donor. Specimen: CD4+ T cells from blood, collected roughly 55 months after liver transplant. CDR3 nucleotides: TGTGCCAGCAGTTACCAATCCGGGACTCCCGGATTCTTC. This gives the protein CASSYQSGTPGFF.